A selection of T cell receptor beta chains follows, all from one sample in a study of T cell repertoires in cytomegalovirus infection. TCRdb redid the calling of the reads with MiXCR, one entry per CDR3 protein. The sample carries over 100,000 distinct CDR3 sequences, over 9% recorded once. Their recognized antigens are unknown. The specimen sequenced was PBMCs, sequenced either directly or after in vitro stimulation (not recorded which). The receptors were sampled from a human donor in good health (CMV status not recorded). Some clones in this sample may be carry-over from other donors' samples. CDR3s include the opening cysteine and the closing phenylalanine or tryptophan. D genes are given only for firm matches. The size field is filled for only some rows; it gives once, few, many or a size class.

CDR3,DNA,V,D,J,size
CASSSDGLRTEAFF,TGTGCCAGCAGCTCGGACGGTCTGCGCACTGAAGCTTTCTTT,TRBV28,.,TRBJ1-1,few
CASSLNPPDREFF,TGTGCCAGCAGCCTTAACCCGCCGGACAGGGAGTTCTTC,TRBV6-6,TRBD1,TRBJ2-1,few
CASSKTRTHTDTQYF,TGTGCCAGCAGCAAAACTAGAACCCACACAGATACGCAGTATTTT,TRBV7-2,.,TRBJ2-3,many
CASSQGMPSYEQYF,TGTGCCAGCAGCCAAGGCATGCCGTCCTACGAGCAGTACTTC,TRBV14,.,TRBJ2-7,many
CASMLGGWDTEAFF,TGTGCCAGCATGCTAGGGGGCTGGGACACTGAAGCTTTCTTT,TRBV7-2,TRBD1,TRBJ1-1,many
CATSRRGTSGHNEQFF,TGTGCCACCAGTCGCAGAGGGACTAGCGGACACAATGAGCAGTTCTTC,TRBV24-1,TRBD2,TRBJ2-1,.
CSVGGVGNYGYTF,TGCAGCGTTGGAGGGGTAGGGAACTATGGCTACACCTTC,TRBV29-1,.,TRBJ1-2,few
CASSSGQLPPEQYF,TGTGCCAGCAGCTCCGGACAGCTCCCCCCCGAGCAGTACTTC,TRBV28,.,TRBJ2-7,many
CASTIGLGSDTQYF,TGTGCCAGCACCATAGGACTAGGATCAGATACGCAGTATTTT,TRBV2,TRBD2,TRBJ2-3,few
CASSFLETQYF,TGTGCCAGCAGCTTTCTTGAGACCCAGTACTTC,TRBV7-2,.,TRBJ2-5,few
CASKRDSQETQYF,TGTGCCAGCAAGAGAGACAGCCAAGAGACCCAGTACTTC,TRBV6-1,.,TRBJ2-5,few
CASSYLAGVRTGELFF,TGTGCCAGCAGCTACTTAGCGGGAGTTAGGACCGGGGAGCTGTTTTTT,TRBV5-6,TRBD2,TRBJ2-2,.
CASSITAIDTGELFF,TGTGCCAGTAGTATTACAGCGATTGACACCGGGGAGCTGTTTTTT,TRBV19,.,TRBJ2-2,.
CASSLGGYEKLFF,TGTGCCAGCAGCTTAGGGGGTTATGAAAAACTGTTTTTT,TRBV7-9,.,TRBJ1-4,many
CASSTRDTGNTIYF,TGTGCCAGCAGCACCCGGGACACTGGAAACACCATATATTTT,TRBV6-5,.,TRBJ1-3,few
CASSPLPSKVQFF,TGTGCCAGTAGCCCGCTGCCCTCCAAGGTGCAGTTCTTC,TRBV19,.,TRBJ2-1,many
CATSAGQGLYEQYF,TGTGCCACCAGTGCTGGACAGGGCCTTTACGAGCAGTACTTC,TRBV24-1,TRBD1,TRBJ2-7,many
CASSSRRQGGGYTF,TGCGCCAGCAGCTCAAGAAGACAGGGAGGTGGCTACACCTTC,TRBV4-1,TRBD1,TRBJ1-2,.
CASRGTGLTYEQYF,TGTGCCAGCAGAGGGACAGGTCTAACCTACGAGCAGTACTTC,TRBV6-2/TRBV6-3,TRBD1,TRBJ2-7,many
CASSQRDRGIVVTEAFF,TGTGCCAGCAGCCAGCGGGACAGGGGGATAGTAGTCACTGAAGCTTTCTTT,TRBV7-2,TRBD1,TRBJ1-1,many
CASKPPLTGGPDGANVLTF,TGTGCCAGCAAACCACCTCTAACGGGAGGGCCGGATGGGGCCAACGTCCTGACTTTC,TRBV6-2/TRBV6-3,TRBD2,TRBJ2-6,many
CASSLGGQAAFF,TGTGCCAGCAGCTTAGGTGGCCAGGCGGCTTTCTTT,TRBV7-2,.,TRBJ1-1,many
CASSSGLAGLYEQYF,TGTGCCAGCAGTTCCGGACTAGCGGGATTATACGAGCAGTACTTC,TRBV6-5,TRBD2,TRBJ2-7,.
CASSAQTSNYGYTF,TGTGCCAGCAGCGCACAGACCTCTAACTATGGCTACACCTTC,TRBV7-9,.,TRBJ1-2,many
CASSQEPGLADYDEQFF,TGCGCCAGCAGCCAAGAACCGGGACTAGCGGATTACGATGAGCAGTTCTTC,TRBV4-3,TRBD2,TRBJ2-1,.
CASSFGPEGLNTEAFF,TGTGCCAGCAGTTTTGGGCCCGAGGGCTTGAACACTGAAGCTTTCTTT,TRBV11-2,.,TRBJ1-1,many
CASSSSRTGGTEAFF,TGTGCCAGCTCATCCTCCCGGACAGGGGGGACTGAAGCTTTCTTT,TRBV18,TRBD1,TRBJ1-1,few
CASSPGGSNQPQHF,TGTGCCAGCAGCCCAGGGGGTAGCAATCAGCCCCAGCATTTT,TRBV7-4,TRBD1,TRBJ1-5,many
CSARGYSGRSYEGTDTQYF,TGCAGTGCTAGAGGGTACAGCGGGAGATCCTATGAGGGCACAGATACGCAGTATTTT,TRBV20-1,TRBD2,TRBJ2-3,.
CATGQGALNTEAFF,TGTGCCACCGGACAGGGGGCGTTGAACACTGAAGCTTTCTTT,TRBV10-3,TRBD1,TRBJ1-1,many
CASSRWGSGRDTEAFF,TGTGCCAGCAGCCGCTGGGGGTCGGGCCGGGACACTGAAGCTTTCTTT,TRBV7-6,.,TRBJ1-1,many
CASSLLRGSSYNEQFF,TGTGCCAGCAGTTTATTGCGGGGTAGCTCCTACAATGAGCAGTTCTTC,TRBV27,.,TRBJ2-1,.
CASSEPGGGPTDTQYF,TGTGCCAGCAGTGAACCGGGGGGAGGGCCGACGGATACGCAGTATTTT,TRBV6-1,TRBD2,TRBJ2-3,.
CASSLVGDSYTF,TGTGCCAGCAGTTTAGTAGGGGATAGCTACACCTTC,TRBV12-3/TRBV12-4,.,TRBJ1-2,.
CASSFGRQGAPGYTF,TGTGCCAGCAGCTTTGGGAGACAGGGGGCGCCCGGCTACACCTTC,TRBV7-2,TRBD1,TRBJ1-2,.
CASSLSGTEAFF,TGTGCCAGCAGTTTAAGCGGGACTGAAGCTTTCTTT,TRBV27,.,TRBJ1-1,few
CASSPTGDAFGNTIYF,TGTGCCAGCAGCCCGACAGGGGACGCGTTCGGAAACACCATATATTTT,TRBV11-2,TRBD1,TRBJ1-3,many
CASSQVAYGNEQFF,TGCGCCAGCAGCCAAGTGGCGTATGGCAATGAGCAGTTCTTC,TRBV4-3,.,TRBJ2-1,many
CASSLDLAGQTQYF,TGTGCCAGCAGCTTAGATTTAGCTGGACAGACCCAGTACTTC,TRBV7-2,.,TRBJ2-5,many
CASSPQTSGSYEQYF,TGTGCCAGCAGTCCTCAGACTAGCGGGAGCTACGAGCAGTACTTC,TRBV12-3/TRBV12-4,TRBD2,TRBJ2-7,.
CASTTSGRRNEQFF,TGTGCCAGCACAACTAGCGGGAGGAGGAATGAGCAGTTCTTC,TRBV7-6,TRBD2,TRBJ2-1,.
CSARASGSSPYEQYF,TGCAGTGCTCGAGCTAGCGGGTCGTCCCCCTACGAGCAGTACTTC,TRBV20-1,TRBD2,TRBJ2-7,.
CASSRVDGPNTEAFF,TGCGCCAGCAGCCGGGTGGACGGACCGAACACTGAAGCTTTCTTT,TRBV4-3,.,TRBJ1-1,many
CSARTSGAYEQYF,TGCAGTGCCAGGACTAGCGGGGCCTACGAGCAGTACTTC,TRBV20-1,TRBD2,TRBJ2-7,.
CASSFGLANSGANVLTF,TGTGCCAGCAGCTTCGGCCTAGCGAACTCTGGGGCCAACGTCCTGACTTTC,TRBV5-4,.,TRBJ2-6,.
CASSPALREGLNEQFF,TGTGCCAGCAGCCCCGCCCTGCGGGAGGGGTTGAATGAGCAGTTCTTC,TRBV3-1,TRBD2,TRBJ2-1,.
CASSTRTGYYEQYF,TGTGCCAGCAGCACGCGGACAGGGTACTACGAGCAGTACTTC,TRBV7-9,TRBD1,TRBJ2-7,many
CASSLDAQPQHF,TGTGCCAGCAGCTTAGACGCTCAGCCCCAGCATTTT,TRBV7-2,.,TRBJ1-5,many
CASRGGGGSSNQPQHF,TGTGCCAGCAGGGGGGGGGGGGGCTCTAGCAATCAGCCCCAGCATTTT,TRBV28,.,TRBJ1-5,many
CATGRREAEAFF,TGTGCCACCGGGAGAAGGGAGGCTGAAGCTTTCTTT,TRBV6-1,.,TRBJ1-1,many
CASSKKRVGNTGELFF,TGTGCCAGCAGCAAGAAGCGGGTCGGGAACACCGGGGAGCTGTTTTTT,TRBV2,.,TRBJ2-2,many
CSAGDLTYNEQFF,TGCAGTGCCGGGGACCTCACCTACAATGAGCAGTTCTTC,TRBV20-1,.,TRBJ2-1,few
CASSWGEGTDTQYF,TGTGCCAGCAGCTGGGGGGAGGGCACAGATACGCAGTATTTT,TRBV7-2,.,TRBJ2-3,few
CASSAGGVNTEAFF,TGTGCCAGCAGTGCCGGAGGGGTGAACACTGAAGCTTTCTTT,TRBV2,.,TRBJ1-1,.
CASSPQRTNTGELFF,TGTGCCAGCAGCCCTCAACGAACGAACACCGGGGAGCTGTTTTTT,TRBV7-3,.,TRBJ2-2,many
CASNLAGHDEQFF,TGTGCCAGCAATCTAGCGGGACATGATGAGCAGTTCTTC,TRBV6-2/TRBV6-3,TRBD2,TRBJ2-1,.
CASSQAYVGKGTGYSPLHF,TGCGCCAGCAGTCAGGCCTACGTTGGAAAGGGGACAGGGTATTCACCCCTCCACTTT,TRBV23-1,TRBD1,TRBJ1-6,.